These 22 T cell receptor beta chains came from one sample sequenced in a study of CD49a tissue-resident CD8 T cells in human skin. Clones were read by immunoSEQ multiplex PCR, and TCRdb kept only the in-frame ones, dropping some. This table holds 1,100 or so clones, 78% found once. The sample taken for sequencing was CD103- CD8+ T cells sorted from skin dermis. All receptors derive from a human donor in good health.

There are a few counts of this clone. The DNA is omitted, as the CDR3 cannot be located on it reliably, and the CDR3 follows TCRdb's listing. Other DNA variants within this sample encode the same CDR3. The V call is TRBV21-1, the J call TRBJ1-1. TRBV21-1 is a recognized pseudogene. 16 amino acids form the CDR3, both terminal residues included. The chain's CDR3 is CASSKSWGRGNTEAFF.

The V gene is TRBV18, the J gene TRBJ2-3, with D perhaps TRBD1 (5 bases). The germline V gene has CDR1 KGHSH and CDR2 LQKENI. Trimming left V 8 bases short and J 2 bases short, with 14 bases between. The CDR3 has 14 amino acids. The CDR3 sequence is CASVGALNTDTQYF. CDR3 DNA sequence: TGTGCCAGCGTAGGGGCGCTAAACACAGATACGCAGTATTTT.

V gene TRBV19 combines with J gene TRBJ2-1; tentative D call: TRBD2 (5 bases). Germline V gives CDR1 LNHDA, CDR2 SQIVND (reference sequence). The CDR3 loop spans 16 amino acids. V was clipped by 6 bases and J by 0 bases, with 15 bases between them. The CDR3 here is CASSPDEGSSYNEQFF. The CDR3 coding sequence is TGTGCCAGTAGCCCCGACGAGGGCAGCTCCTACAATGAGCAGTTCTTC.

V gene TRBV10-3 combines with J gene TRBJ2-3; the match to TRBD2 covers 10 bases. Germline trimming cut 6 bases from V and 1 base from J; bases unmatched to any gene: 4. This CDR3 spans 15 amino acids. Germline V CDR1 and CDR2: ENHRY, SYGVKD. In DNA form, the CDR3 reads TGTGCCATCAGCGCTGGACTAGCGGGCACAGATACGCAGTATTTT. This sequence encodes CAISAGLAGTDTQYF.

This sequence joins TRBV6-5 and TRBJ2-5, with 9 bases matching TRBD2. From germline, CDR1 is MNHEY and CDR2 SVGAGI. Unmatched junction bases numbered 9, after V lost 8 bases and J lost 2 bases. This CDR3 has 15 amino acids. CDR3 protein: CASGHSGGTQETQYF. The CDR3 nucleotides are TGTGCCAGCGGACATAGCGGGGGCACACAAGAGACCCAGTACTTC.

The table lists this clone with a count of one. The rearrangement links TRBV27 to TRBJ2-7, with 7 bases matching TRBD2. This CDR3 has 15 residues. After removal of 2 bases from V and 1 base from J, the junction contained 5 bases not matched to a gene. CDR1 is MNHEY, CDR2 SMNVEV, per germline (reference sequence). The CDR3 here is CASSLSGGSSYEQYF. The CDR3 nucleotides read TGTGCCAGCAGTTTAAGCGGCGGGAGTTCCTACGAGCAGTACTTC.

The chain links TRBV4-3 to TRBJ1-2; D ambiguous. Deletions cut 0 bases from V and 3 bases from J, with 14 bases between. Per germline, CDR1 LGHNA and CDR2 YSLEER. The CDR3 consists of 16 residues. CDR3 protein: CASSQEPGRPDYGYTF. Written as DNA, the CDR3 is TGCGCCAGCAGCCAAGAGCCAGGCCGCCCCGACTATGGCTACACCTTC.

The V call is TRBV4-3, the J call TRBJ2-5, with 11 bases that match TRBD2. The trim removed 1 base at V and 5 bases at J, leaving 3 bases unmatched. This CDR3 contains 15 residues. The V gene's germline CDR1 is LGHNA and CDR2 YSLEER. The DNA for the CDR3 is TGCGCCAGCAGCCAAGTACCTAGCGGGGGGGAGACCCAGTACTTC. Translating gives CASSQVPSGGETQYF.

This clone was observed a few times. J is TRBJ1-2 and V is TRBV4-1; no firm D call. V shed 1 base and J shed 2 bases, with 14 bases lying between them. CDR3 length: 16 residues. Per germline, CDR1 MGHRA and CDR2 YSYEKL. The CDR3 DNA is TGCGCCAGCAGCCAAGCTATCGGGATACAGAACTATGGCTACACCTTC. Protein product: CASSQAIGIQNYGYTF.

The V gene is TRBV7-9, the J gene TRBJ1-1; weak D call: TRBD1 (5 bases). The CDR3 length is 14 residues. V was cut by 7 bases and J by 0 bases, with 12 bases left in between. Germline lookup yields CDR1 SEHNR and CDR2 FQNEAQ (reference sequence). The CDR3 nucleotides read TGTGCCAGCACCCTGACAGAAATGAACACTGAAGCTTTCTTT. Protein sequence: CASTLTEMNTEAFF.

V usage is TRBV7-2 and J usage is TRBJ2-2, with 9 bases aligning to TRBD1. The CDR3 consists of 16 residues. Germline lookup yields CDR1 SGHTA and CDR2 FQGNSA. J lost 4 bases, V lost 3 bases, and 6 bases had no gene match. This CDR3 is CASSFGDRVRTGELFF. CDR3 in DNA: TGTGCCAGCAGCTTCGGGGACAGGGTGCGCACCGGGGAGCTGTTTTTT.

This clone was found a few times. The chain joins TRBV5-1 to TRBJ1-2; maybe TRBD1 (5 bases). The germline V and J ends were trimmed by 0 bases and 0 bases, with 24 bases remaining between them. The CDR3 runs 20 residues. CDR1 is SGHRS, CDR2 YFSETQ, per germline. CDR3 sequence: CASSLAVILSGGNTNYGYTF. DNA of the CDR3: TGCGCCAGCAGCTTGGCAGTGATCCTCAGTGGGGGGAACACTAACTATGGCTACACCTTC.

The chain employs TRBV7-6 and TRBJ1-2, with D unresolved. The germline CDR1 and CDR2 sequences are SGHVS and FNYEAQ. This CDR3 region has 14 residues. The V end lost 5 bases, the J end lost 4 bases, and 14 bases lay between the germline ends. The CDR3 protein is CASSAPEAIYGYTF. Here the CDR3 DNA reads TGTGCCAGCAGCGCCCCGGAGGCTATCTATGGCTACACCTTC.

This clone was seen a few times. The chain employs TRBV19 and TRBJ2-1, with D possibly being TRBD1 (7 bases). CDR1 is LNHDA and CDR2 is SQIVND in the germline V gene (reference sequence). V lost 5 bases and J lost 1, with 9 bases in between. CDR3 length: 14 residues. This CDR3 is CASSQGGSYNEQFF. The CDR3 DNA reads TGTGCCAGTAGTCAGGGGGGATCCTACAATGAGCAGTTCTTC.

This clone was observed a single time. The V and J genes are TRBV13 and TRBJ2-1; D remains unclear. The germline V gene encodes CDR1 PRHDT and CDR2 FYEKMQ (reference sequence). This CDR3 region has 14 residues. Trimming shortened V by 2 bases and J by 2 bases, and 7 bases separated the two germline ends. This chain's CDR3 is CASSLITTYNEQFF. CDR3 in DNA: TGTGCCAGCAGCTTAATCACTACCTACAATGAGCAGTTCTTC.

The chain combines TRBV5-7 with TRBJ2-1, with D perhaps TRBD2 (5 bases). TRBV5-7 is reported as an ORF; its role is uncertain. This CDR3 spans 19 amino acids. Trimming removed 6 bases from V and 2 bases from J, with 27 bases in between. DNA for the CDR3: TGTGCCAGCATCCTCCCGGAGGCCTTAGTGATAGACACCTACAATGAGCAGTTCTTC. Protein sequence: CASILPEALVIDTYNEQFF.

The rearrangement joins TRBV27 to TRBJ2-1; the match to TRBD1 covers 7 bases. The trim removed 8 bases at V and 3 bases at J, leaving 10 bases unmatched. Germline CDR1 is MNHEY and CDR2 is SMNVEV (reference sequence). The CDR3 length is 15 residues. CDR3 sequence: CASSSGTAYYNEQFF. In DNA, the CDR3 is TGTGCCAGCTCCTCCGGGACAGCTTACTACAATGAGCAGTTCTTC.

The chain couples TRBV7-2 to TRBJ2-2; 9 bases agree with TRBD1. This CDR3 has 14 amino acids. Germline-derived CDR1 and CDR2 are SGHTA and FQGNSA. V was clipped by 9 bases and J by 6 bases; unmatched bases: 8. The CDR3 DNA reads as TGTGCCAGAAAGGGGACAGGGTTCGCCGGGGAGCTGTTTTTT. It specifies CARKGTGFAGELFF.

This chain joins TRBV27 and TRBJ2-1; D is perhaps TRBD2 (5 bases). This CDR3 region has 15 residues. The V gene's germline CDR1 is MNHEY and CDR2 SMNVEV (reference sequence). V was trimmed by 3 bases and J by 9 bases, leaving 18 bases between them. The CDR3 region is CASSFPLGSAVEQFF. Here the CDR3 DNA reads TGTGCCAGCAGTTTCCCACTAGGATCGGCGGTTGAGCAGTTCTTC.

The chain combines TRBV2 with TRBJ2-1; 11 nucleotides agree with TRBD2. This CDR3 contains 17 residues. From germline, CDR1 is SNHLY and CDR2 FYNNEI. Trimming cost V 4 bases and J 0 bases; bases outside gene matches: 5. The CDR3 coding sequence is TGTGCCAGCAGTGGTGGTAGCGGGGGGGCCTCCTACAATGAGCAGTTCTTC. Translating it yields CASSGGSGGASYNEQFF.

V and J are TRBV4-3 and TRBJ1-3; D is ambiguous. CDR3 length equals 17 residues. Germline V CDR1 and CDR2: LGHNA, YSLEER. Trimming took 2 bases from V and 4 from J, leaving 18 bases between them. The chain's CDR3 is CASSQRWLGRPGNTIYF. DNA for the CDR3: TGCGCCAGCAGCCAAAGGTGGCTGGGCCGACCAGGAAACACCATATATTTT.

The chain uses TRBV21-1 and TRBJ1-1; the listed D gene, TRBD1, was not tested against the DNA. TRBV21-1 is designated a pseudogene. The CDR3 has 14 amino acids. CDR3 region: CASSNGQGGAEAFF. CDR3 nucleotides: TGTGCCAGCAGCAATGGACAGGGGGGGGCTGAAGCTTTCTTT.